A single sample gave rise to the 20 T cell receptor beta chains below, sequenced in a study of blood T cell repertoires in COVID-19. Produced via immunoSEQ multiplex PCR; TCRdb's table is partial and in-frame only. The table has 100,000 or so clones, roughly 79% seen once. Sequencing used peripheral blood. These receptors came from an elderly man with acute or convalescent COVID-19.

The V call is TRBV28, the J call TRBJ2-7; 9 positions match TRBD2. J was trimmed by 2 bases and V by 2 bases; bases with no gene match: 10. The CDR3 spans 17 residues. In germline, CDR1 is MDHEN, CDR2 SYDVKM. CDR3 residues: CASSLRPSGTRTYEQYF. CDR3 nucleotide sequence: TGTGCCAGCAGTTTAAGACCTAGCGGGACACGCACCTACGAGCAGTACTTC. The variable domain in full, with the rest retrieved from reference TRBV28 and TRBJ2-7, is DVKVTQSSRYLVKRTGEKVFLECVQDMDHENMFWYRQDPGLGLRLIYFSYDVKMKEKGDIPEGYSVSREKKERFSLILESASTNQTSMYLCASSLRPSGTRTYEQYFGPGTRLTVT.

This sequence joins TRBV27 and TRBJ2-2, with TRBD1 as a possible D gene (5 bases). Per germline, CDR1 MNHEY and CDR2 SMNVEV (reference sequence). The CDR3 extends over 15 amino acids. The V and J ends lost 2 bases and 6 bases respectively, with 13 bases between them. CDR3 loop: CASSLQGLFPGELFF. The CDR3 nucleotides are TGTGCCAGCAGTTTACAGGGTTTATTTCCCGGGGAGCTGTTTTTT.

The rearrangement links TRBV28 to TRBJ2-7, with D perhaps TRBD2 (5 bases). Germline CDR1 and CDR2: MDHEN and SYDVKM. V was shortened by 9 bases and J by 1 base, with 13 bases between the two germline ends. This CDR3 has 13 residues. This CDR3 reads CASQYSGSYEQYF. As DNA, the CDR3 is TGTGCCAGTCAATATTCGGGATCCTACGAGCAGTACTTC.

The chain combines TRBV5-8 with TRBJ1-6; 9 bases line up with TRBD1. Trimming at V came to 3 bases and at J to 12 bases, leaving 7 bases not matched to a gene. Germline CDR1 reads SGHTS; CDR2 reads YDEGEE. The CDR3 length is 14 residues. CDR3 in amino acids: CASSSLTGQGPLHF. The CDR3 nucleotides read TGTGCCAGCAGCTCTTTGACGGGACAGGGACCCCTCCACTTT.

The genes are TRBV6-5 and TRBJ2-2, with D maybe TRBD1 (6 bases). V lost 2 bases, J lost 1 base, and 11 bases lay in between. The CDR3 totals 16 residues. Looked up from germline, CDR1 is MNHEY and CDR2 is SVGAGI. CDR3 loop: CASSYTGQLNTGELFF. CDR3 coding DNA: TGTGCCAGCAGTTACACTGGACAGCTGAACACCGGGGAGCTGTTTTTT.

The table lists this clone with a count of one. The chain is built from TRBV5-1 and TRBJ1-3; D uncertain. Germline V gives CDR1 SGHRS, CDR2 YFSETQ. Trimming shortened V by 0 bases and J by 0 bases, and 10 bases separated the two germline ends. The CDR3 totals 16 residues. The CDR3 sequence is CASSLGAVGSGNTIYF. CDR3 DNA: TGCGCCAGCAGCTTGGGGGCTGTCGGCTCTGGAAACACCATATATTTT. The full variable domain, in which reference TRBV5-1 and TRBJ1-3 provide the parts outside the CDR3, is KAGVTQTPRYLIKTRGQQVTLSCSPISGHRSVSWYQQTPGQGLQFLFEYFSETQRNKGNFPGRFSGRQFSNSRSEMNVSTLELGDSALYLCASSLGAVGSGNTIYFGEGSWLTVV.

The CDR3 DNA reads as TGTGCCATTCGGACAGGGTCTAACTATGGCTACACCTTC. It encodes CAIRTGSNYGYTF. This chain uses TRBV6-5 with TRBJ1-2; TRBD1 matches 8 bases. CDR1 MNHEY and CDR2 SVGAGI come from the germline V gene. This CDR3 has 13 amino acids. V lost 10 bases and J lost 0; bases outside the gene matches: 4.

The chain is built from TRBV24-1 and TRBJ2-5; D is undetermined. From germline, CDR1 is KGHDR and CDR2 SFDVKD. This CDR3 has 13 residues. V lost 2 bases and J lost 4, with 7 bases in between. The CDR3 spells CATSDSRVETQYF. CDR3 nucleotides: TGTGCCACCAGTGATTCTAGAGTAGAGACCCAGTACTTC.

This clone turned up a few times. This sequence joins TRBV4-3 and TRBJ1-2; perhaps TRBD1 as D (6 bases). V shed 0 bases and J shed 0 bases, with 11 bases lying between them. The CDR3 totals 16 residues. The V gene's germline CDR1 is LGHNA and CDR2 YSLEER. CDR3 sequence: CASSQDGGRANYGYTF. CDR3 sequence (DNA): TGCGCCAGCAGCCAAGACGGGGGGCGAGCTAACTATGGCTACACCTTC.

The chain employs TRBV28 and TRBJ1-4, with 7 positions matching TRBD1. J gave up 13 bases and V 4 bases, and 6 bases lay outside the gene matches. The CDR3 covers 12 residues. The germline gives CDR1 MDHEN, CDR2 SYDVKM. CDR3 DNA sequence: TGTGCCAGCAGTTCCCGACAGGGAAGACTGTTTTTT. Encoded protein: CASSSRQGRLFF.

This rearrangement joins TRBV19 to TRBJ2-3, with TRBD1 identical over 8 bases. This CDR3 is built from 14 residues. Germline trimming cut 3 bases from V and 6 bases from J; bases unmatched to any gene: 5. Germline V lookup: CDR1 LNHDA, CDR2 SQIVND (reference sequence). The CDR3 DNA reads TGTGCCAGTAGTATGGGGAACAGGGGGGATACGCAGTATTTT. This sequence encodes CASSMGNRGDTQYF.

This rearrangement joins TRBV19 to TRBJ1-6, with D possibly matching TRBD1 (5 bases). The CDR3 length is 14 residues. The ends were cut back, 2 bases at V and 8 bases at J, with 10 bases in the middle. The germline gives CDR1 LNHDA, CDR2 SQIVND (reference sequence). DNA for the CDR3: TGTGCCAGTAGTATACAGGGAAGGGATTCACCCCTCCACTTT. This encodes CASSIQGRDSPLHF.

About this clone: Additional DNA sequences in this sample encode the identical CDR3. The chain combines TRBV18 with TRBJ2-2, with a possible D match to TRBD1 (6 bases). CDR3 length: 15 residues. V shed 1 base and J shed 5 bases, with 11 bases lying between them. In germline, CDR1 is KGHSH, CDR2 LQKENI. The CDR3 region has the DNA TGTGCCAGCTCACCACGGCAGGGGCGTACCGGGGAGCTGTTTTTT. Amino acids: CASSPRQGRTGELFF.

This clone was picked up a small number of times. This chain connects TRBV6-6 to TRBJ1-6; weak D call: TRBD1 (6 bases). The CDR3 is 16 residues long. The V and J ends lost 6 bases and 3 bases respectively, with 15 bases between them. Germline lookup yields CDR1 MNHNY and CDR2 SVGAGI (reference sequence). CDR3 nucleotide sequence: TGTGCCAGCAGCGACGACAGGTCCCACTATAATTCACCCCTCCACTTT. Translating it yields CASSDDRSHYNSPLHF.

As DNA, the CDR3 is TGTGCCAGCAGCGGAGTCACGGGGGGGAGCAATCAGCCCCAGCATTTT. Residues: CASSGVTGGSNQPQHF. This chain joins TRBV7-9 and TRBJ1-5; a weak D match, TRBD1 (5 bases). The V and J ends lost 5 bases and 1 base respectively, with 15 bases between them. This CDR3 is built from 16 residues. CDR1 and CDR2 (germline): SEHNR, FQNEAQ (reference sequence).

This clone was recorded once. This rearrangement joins TRBV5-1 to TRBJ2-3; 8 positions agree with TRBD1. Per the germline V gene, CDR1 is SGHRS and CDR2 is YFSETQ. This CDR3 has 15 residues. V was clipped by 0 bases and J by 4 bases; unmatched bases: 4. The CDR3 sequence: CASSLGQGAADTQYF. CDR3 nucleotides: TGCGCCAGCAGCTTGGGCCAGGGGGCAGCAGATACGCAGTATTTT.

In its sample, this clone was seen a few times. This chain links TRBV5-4 with TRBJ2-7; 7 bases agree with TRBD2. CDR3 length: 15 residues. The V gene's germline CDR1 is SGHNT and CDR2 YYREEE (reference sequence). With 4 bases clipped from V and 1 base from J, the junction kept 8 bases outside the gene matches. CDR3: CASSQIAGGSYEQYF. The CDR3 region has the DNA TGTGCCAGCAGCCAGATAGCGGGCGGATCCTACGAGCAGTACTTC. The variable domain in full, with the rest retrieved from reference TRBV5-4 and TRBJ2-7, is ETGVTQSPTHLIKTRGQQVTLRCSSQSGHNTVSWYQQALGQGPQFIFQYYREEENGRGNFPPRFSGLQFPNYSSELNVNALELDDSALYLCASSQIAGGSYEQYFGPGTRLTVT.

The table lists this clone with many counts. The chain links TRBV7-9 to TRBJ2-2; 9 bases are shared with TRBD2. The germline V gene encodes CDR1 SEHNR and CDR2 FQNEAQ (reference sequence). This CDR3 is built from 16 residues. V trimming: 6 bases; J trimming: 6 bases; junction bases outside the gene matches: 11. CDR3 nucleotides: TGTGCCAGCAGTTCCGGGGTAGCGGGAGTCGCCGGGGAGCTGTTTTTT. This codes for CASSSGVAGVAGELFF.

V and J are TRBV5-8 and TRBJ1-5, with 7 bases matching TRBD1. V lost 6 bases, J lost 6 bases, and 6 bases stayed unmatched. The CDR3 runs 13 residues. CDR1 and CDR2 (germline): SGHTS, YDEGEE. In DNA form, the CDR3 reads TGTGCCAGCACTAGACAGGGCGCTCAGCCCCAGCATTTT. As protein: CASTRQGAQPQHF.

This chain links TRBV20-1 with TRBJ2-5; no definite D call. Germline loops: CDR1 DFQATT, CDR2 SNEGSKA (reference sequence). The germline V and J ends were trimmed by 6 bases and 2 bases, with 7 bases remaining between them. The CDR3 consists of 11 residues. Here the CDR3 reads CSAGTQETQYF. CDR3 DNA: TGCAGTGCGGGCACACAAGAGACCCAGTACTTC.